Detailed here is one T cell receptor beta chain. The antigen is unknown. Germline and junction disagree at one end, which may indicate a read error. This sample stems from a study of T cells after yellow fever vaccination. Study overall: For low cell numbers, libraries were made with SMART-Seq v4 Ultra Low Input. Broader study findings: It was the secondary response that reached its peak faster, day 5 versus 15, but it was weaker. Overlap between CD4 and CD8 compartments was detected for a small share of clonotypes.

From the 5' RACE reads, TCRdb called clonotypes with MiXCR, one entry per CDR3 protein. Here the sample spans 150,000 to 200,000 distinct CDR3 sequences, roughly 9% being singletons. Germline CDR1 reads SSHAT; CDR2 reads FNYEAQ (reference sequence). This CDR3 region has 13 residues. This specimen was CD8+ T cells sorted from PBMCs, taken 45 days after the yellow fever booster vaccination. The origin of this receptor is a man between 18 and 35 years old who received the YFV17D yellow fever vaccine. This chain joins TRBV7-7 and TRBJ1-5; tentative D call: TRBD1 (5 bases). The CDR3 sequence: CASSLGVNQPQHF. DNA of the CDR3: TGTGCTAGCAGCTTAGGGGTGAATCAGCCCCAGCATTTT.